Listed here are 25 T cell receptor beta chains from one sample, sequenced in a study of monozygotic twins with inflammatory bowel disease. Reanalyzing the 5' RACE reads, TCRdb keeps one entry per CDR3 protein, without DNA. In all, the sample yields more than 300,000 distinct CDR3 sequences. The material sequenced was blood. The receptors stem from a human donor with ulcerative colitis or Crohn's disease, or a healthy co-twin of an affected twin (not recorded which).

This chain connects TRBV6-2 or TRBV6-3 to TRBJ2-7; TCRdb indicates TRBD1, and absent DNA this call remains unverified. Looked up from germline, CDR1 is MNHEY and CDR2 is SVGEGT. CDR3 length: 18 residues. CDR3 in amino acids: CASRRTGSVAALSYEQYF.

The chain carries TRBV12-3 or TRBV12-4 and TRBJ2-6. The CDR3 contains 18 residues. CDR3 in amino acids: CASSLALTVVSGANVLTF.

This chain uses TRBV12-3 or TRBV12-4 with TRBJ1-5. CDR3 length equals 18 residues. The CDR3 region is CASSSRPSSLYSNQPQHF.

The rearrangement joins TRBV30 to TRBJ1-2. CDR3 length equals 14 residues. Germline-derived CDR1 and CDR2 are GTSNPN and SVGIG (reference sequence). The CDR3 loop is CAWSVGSANYGYTF.

V is TRBV5-1 and J is TRBJ2-7. CDR1 and CDR2 from the germline V gene are SGHRS and YFSETQ. CDR3 size: 17 residues. CDR3 loop: CASSRDTFTGITYEQYF.

The CDR3: CASTPFEGANVLTF. The chain is built from TRBV5-1 and TRBJ2-6; checking the TCRdb D call of TRBD1 is not possible without DNA. Germline V gives CDR1 SGHRS, CDR2 YFSETQ. CDR3 length: 14 residues.

The V and J genes are TRBV10-3 and TRBJ2-5. The CDR3 sequence is 12 residues long. The germline CDR1 and CDR2 sequences are ENHRY and SYGVKD. This CDR3 reads CAIGQPQETQYF.

The chain employs TRBV7-2 and TRBJ2-5; TCRdb returns TRBD1, unconfirmable since there is no DNA. CDR1 is SGHTA, CDR2 FQGNSA, per germline. The CDR3 is 14 residues long. CDR3 region: CASSPRDREGRQYF.

The chain links TRBV19 to TRBJ2-3; with no DNA, the TCRdb D assignment of TRBD2 cannot be verified. Germline V lookup: CDR1 LNHDA, CDR2 SQIVND (reference sequence). This CDR3 comprises 17 residues. CDR3 loop: CASSTTPASADTDTQYF.

V and J are TRBV12-3 or TRBV12-4 and TRBJ2-7; the D call of TRBD2 rests on TCRdb alone, since no DNA is present to check it. This CDR3 has 13 residues. CDR3 sequence: CASSLGQFYEQYF.

The rearrangement links TRBV9 to TRBJ1-6. Looked up from germline, CDR1 is SGDLS and CDR2 is YYNGEE. The CDR3 is 15 amino acids. The CDR3 sequence is CASSEDWSALSPLHF.

The rearrangement links TRBV6-2 or TRBV6-3 to TRBJ2-3. This CDR3 region has 15 residues. Germline lookup yields CDR1 MNHEY and CDR2 SVGEGT. This CDR3 is CASSYRVSSTDTQYF.

The chain links TRBV5-5 to TRBJ2-7; TCRdb lists TRBD2, though no DNA is available to test this call. The CDR3 extends over 15 amino acids. The germline V gene has CDR1 SGHKS and CDR2 YYEKEE (reference sequence). CDR3 loop: CASSPVGTSVYEQYF.

The chain carries TRBV19 and TRBJ2-7; with no DNA, the TCRdb D assignment of TRBD1 cannot be verified. Germline CDR1 and CDR2: LNHDA and SQIVND (reference sequence). CDR3 size: 16 residues. Here the CDR3 reads CASSAYAGTGRYEQYF.

The chain employs TRBV4-3 and TRBJ2-2; TCRdb calls TRBD2, which cannot be checked without DNA. Germline CDR1 is LGHNA and CDR2 is YSLEER. The CDR3 extends over 20 amino acids. CDR3: CASSQDQGPGLARNTGELFF.

The chain employs TRBV20-1 and TRBJ1-6; the D call from TCRdb, TRBD1, cannot be confirmed without DNA. CDR1 is DFQATT, CDR2 SNEGSKA, per germline (reference sequence). The CDR3 runs to 16 residues. This chain's CDR3 is CSASSITGTADSPLHF.

The chain combines TRBV4-2 with TRBJ2-5; TCRdb reports TRBD2, a call that lacks DNA to check it against. Germline V lookup: CDR1 LGHNA, CDR2 YNFKEQ. The CDR3 totals 22 residues. The CDR3: CASSPYLEFSGTSGARDATQYF.

J is TRBJ2-7 and V is TRBV27; TCRdb outputs TRBD2, but without DNA this stays unchecked. The CDR3 spans 14 residues. Germline loops: CDR1 MNHEY, CDR2 SMNVEV (reference sequence). This CDR3 is CASSLRGRIYEQYF.

The CDR3: CASSPGTGGRETQYF. V is TRBV18 and J is TRBJ2-5; lacking DNA, the TRBD1 call made by TCRdb goes unchecked. Germline CDR1 and CDR2: KGHSH and LQKENI. The CDR3 totals 15 residues.

V and J are TRBV9 and TRBJ2-1; the D call from TCRdb, TRBD1, cannot be confirmed without DNA. The CDR3 sequence is 17 residues long. The germline V gene encodes CDR1 SGDLS and CDR2 YYNGEE. This CDR3 reads CASSVAGDSLSYNEQFF.

The chain joins TRBV6-2 or TRBV6-3 to TRBJ1-6; TCRdb reports TRBD1, a call that lacks DNA to check it against. Germline CDR1 MNHEY, CDR2 SVGEGT. The CDR3 length is 17 residues. The CDR3 protein is CASSYAFGQGQNSPLHF.

The V gene is TRBV10-2, the J gene TRBJ2-7; TCRdb's D gene call, TRBD2, goes unchecked for lack of DNA. From germline, CDR1 is WSHSY and CDR2 SAAADI. The CDR3 consists of 13 residues. CDR3 loop: CASTMGLLQPPSF.

The chain links TRBV18 to TRBJ2-2. The CDR3 runs 15 residues. Germline CDR1 and CDR2: KGHSH and LQKENI. The CDR3 sequence: CASSPGPGNTGELFF. Combining the CDR3 with reference TRBV18 and TRBJ2-2 gives the whole variable domain NAGVMQNPRHLVRRRGQEARLRCSPMKGHSHVYWYRQLPEEGLKFMVYLQKENIIDESGMPKERFSAEFPKEGPSILRIQQVVRGDSAAYFCASSPGPGNTGELFFGEGSRLTVL.

The chain has TRBV20-1 and TRBJ2-5; TCRdb's assignment of TRBD1 cannot be checked, as there is no DNA. Germline assignment: CDR1 DFQATT and CDR2 SNEGSKA (reference sequence). The CDR3 runs to 15 residues. The CDR3 here is CSARDPAGAGETQYF.

The chain couples TRBV5-4 to TRBJ1-6; TCRdb designates TRBD1, a call that cannot be tested without DNA. Germline lookup yields CDR1 SGHNT and CDR2 YYREEE (reference sequence). There are 14 residues in the CDR3. CDR3: CASRPGTGPSPLHF.